This TCR beta chain stems from a study of T cell responses to AZD1222 COVID-19 vaccine. General study results and limits: With two AZD1222 doses given, Spike-specific TCR breadth and depth both rose. The study reported that nearly half of spike-specific TCRs target unmutated variant regions.

Trimming removed 1 base from V and 3 bases from J; junction bases left unmatched: 5. Germline V lookup: CDR1 SGHTA, CDR2 FQGNSA. The CDR3 spans 16 residues. Measured with immunoSEQ multiplex PCR; TCRdb has only the in-frame clones, and not every one. The repertoire includes about 150,000 clones, under 95% of them detected once, and around 4.4% sits in the top ten. Details on this clone: Its antigen is undetermined.

The sample was peripheral blood, taken on day 0 of AZD1222 vaccination. This rearrangement joins TRBV7-2 to TRBJ2-2; 7 bases are a match to TRBD1. This clonotype was sampled from an adult in good health. CDR3 DNA: TGTGCCAGCAGCTTAGATGTGACAGGGTACACCGGGGAGCTGTTTTTT. This codes for CASSLDVTGYTGELFF.